The 22 T cell receptor beta chains reported below all come from one sample, sequenced in a study of cytomegalovirus exposure and HLA in healthy donors. 13 Jbeta primers and 60 Vbeta primers were used for the PCR. Here immunoSEQ multiplex PCR was the method, and the copy in TCRdb shows in-frame clones only, minus some. This table holds 130,000 to 150,000 clones, over 75% found once. The sample was PBMCs. The source of these receptors is a man aged 30 to 39 in good health and CMV-seronegative.

This clone came up a few times. V is TRBV7-9 and J is TRBJ1-1; the D gene is possibly TRBD1 (6 bases). This CDR3 contains 15 residues. The V end lost 8 bases, the J end lost 1 base, and 17 bases lay between the germline ends. The germline V gene encodes CDR1 SEHNR and CDR2 FQNEAQ (reference sequence). The DNA of the CDR3 is TGTGCCAGCGGAGATACCGGGACACAGAACACTGAAGCTTTCTTT. It encodes CASGDTGTQNTEAFF.

The V gene is TRBV6-5, the J gene TRBJ2-1; 8 bases are a match to TRBD1. The CDR3 is made up of 15 amino acids. The germline CDR1 and CDR2 sequences are MNHEY and SVGAGI. V was clipped by 5 bases and J by 4 bases; unmatched bases: 7. DNA for the CDR3: TGTGCCAGCAGTCAAGACAGGGGACTTTACAATGAGCAGTTCTTC. This gives the protein CASSQDRGLYNEQFF.

The rearrangement joins TRBV4-1 to TRBJ2-3; 10 positions agree with TRBD2. Germline V lookup: CDR1 MGHRA, CDR2 YSYEKL. Unmatched junction bases numbered 5, after V lost 6 bases and J lost 5 bases. The CDR3 totals 14 residues. The CDR3 protein is CASRHIAGGDTQYF. The CDR3 DNA is TGCGCCAGCAGGCACATAGCGGGGGGAGATACGCAGTATTTT.

The chain combines TRBV10-2 with TRBJ2-7; weak D call: TRBD1 (5 bases). With 1 base removed from V and 2 bases from J, the gap between germline ends came to 15 bases. The germline CDR1 and CDR2 sequences are WSHSY and SAAADI. CDR3 length equals 16 residues. Here the CDR3 DNA reads TGCGCCAGCAGTGAGTTTTGGGGCGATTACCCCTACGAGCAGTACTTC. Translated: CASSEFWGDYPYEQYF.

The chain's CDR3 is CASSGGQGLTQYF. CDR3 bases: TGTGCCAGCAGCGGGGGACAGGGCCTGACCCAGTACTTC. The chain employs TRBV5-6 and TRBJ2-5, with 9 nucleotides matching TRBD1. Looked up from germline, CDR1 is SGHDT and CDR2 is YYEEEE. The CDR3 contains 13 residues. V dropped 4 bases and J dropped 7; count of bases not matched to a gene: 5.

The V call is TRBV5-6, the J call TRBJ1-6; 7 bases agree with TRBD1. In germline, CDR1 is SGHDT, CDR2 YYEEEE. The CDR3 sequence is 14 residues long. Trimming took 4 bases from V and 8 from J; bases not matched to a gene: 6. The CDR3 here is CASSLQGLYSPLHF. CDR3 nucleotides: TGTGCCAGCAGCCTACAGGGGTTGTATTCACCCCTCCACTTT.

The chain recombines TRBV18 with TRBJ1-4, with D possibly being TRBD1 (5 bases). V lost 6 bases and J 2 bases, leaving 13 bases between the germline ends. The CDR3 runs 15 residues. The V gene's germline CDR1 is KGHSH and CDR2 LQKENI. The DNA of the CDR3 is TGTGCCAGCTCGCAAGCAGGGTACACTAATGAAAAACTGTTTTTT. Translated, it gives CASSQAGYTNEKLFF.

This chain links TRBV28 with TRBJ1-2; a possible D gene is TRBD1 (6 bases). Trimming took off 3 bases at V and 7 bases at J, with 15 bases between the two ends. The CDR3 sequence is 14 residues long. The germline V gene has CDR1 MDHEN and CDR2 SYDVKM. The CDR3 sequence is CASSFRQVGGGYTF. Written as DNA, the CDR3 is TGTGCCAGCAGTTTCAGACAGGTTGGGGGTGGCTACACCTTC.

This chain joins TRBV4-1 and TRBJ2-3, with 7 bases fitting TRBD1. V gave up 4 bases and J gave up 4 bases; unmatched junction bases: 11. The CDR3 totals 16 residues. Germline values: CDR1 MGHRA, CDR2 YSYEKL. This CDR3 reads CASSLTGPTGADTQYF. The CDR3, as DNA: TGCGCCAGCAGCCTTACCGGGCCAACAGGGGCAGATACGCAGTATTTT.

This clone was recorded a few times. This rearrangement joins TRBV5-6 to TRBJ1-1; D may be TRBD1 (6 bases). There are 12 residues in the CDR3. Germline V lookup: CDR1 SGHDT, CDR2 YYEEEE. The V gene lost 5 bases and the J gene lost 6 bases, with 11 bases spanning the gap. CDR3 nucleotides: TGTGCCAGCAGTTCTCAGGGGCCTGAAGCTTTCTTT. As protein: CASSSQGPEAFF. Filled out from reference TRBV5-6 and TRBJ1-1, the complete variable domain reads DAGVTQSPTHLIKTRGQQVTLRCSPKSGHDTVSWYQQALGQGPQFIFQYYEEEERQRGNFPDRFSGHQFPNYSSELNVNALLLGDSALYLCASSSQGPEAFFGQGTRLTVV.

This clone was recorded a few times. J is TRBJ2-7 and V is TRBV4-1; possible D gene TRBD2, 6 bases. The CDR3 consists of 17 residues. V lost 2 bases and J 2 bases, leaving 19 bases between the germline ends. Germline CDR1 reads MGHRA; CDR2 reads YSYEKL. DNA for the CDR3: TGCGCCAGCAGCCAAACCCAATCGGGGACTCCTCCCTACGAGCAGTACTTC. As protein: CASSQTQSGTPPYEQYF.

This clone turned up a few times. The chain is built from TRBV5-4 and TRBJ2-5; TRBD2 matches 11 bases. Trimming took 0 bases from V and 5 from J; bases not matched to a gene: 9. This CDR3 is 17 amino acids long. Germline V CDR1 and CDR2: SGHNT, YYREEE (reference sequence). CDR3 DNA: TGTGCCAGCAGCTTGGATTCTAGCGGGAGGTCTGGGGAGACCCAGTACTTC. Amino acid sequence: CASSLDSSGRSGETQYF.

CDR3 nucleotide sequence: TGTGCTAGTGCCCCGGGACAGGGGGTCACCCCGAACACCGGGGAGCTGTTTTTT. It codes for CASAPGQGVTPNTGELFF. The gene calls are TRBV12-5 and TRBJ2-2, with 11 bases aligning to TRBD1. Trimming removed 7 bases from V and 0 bases from J; junction bases left unmatched: 10. Germline V gives CDR1 LGHNT, CDR2 FRNRAP. The CDR3 extends over 18 amino acids.

The rearrangement joins TRBV2 to TRBJ1-5; 7 bases fit TRBD1. From germline, CDR1 is SNHLY and CDR2 FYNNEI. This CDR3 has 14 amino acids. Trimming removed 6 bases from V and 4 bases from J; junction bases left unmatched: 6. CDR3 loop: CASRIETGNQPQHF. The CDR3 DNA follows: TGTGCCAGCAGAATCGAGACAGGGAATCAGCCCCAGCATTTT.

The chain carries TRBV5-1 and TRBJ2-7; the match to TRBD1 covers 9 bases. CDR1 is SGHRS and CDR2 is YFSETQ in the germline V gene. The CDR3 extends over 14 amino acids. J lost 5 bases, V lost 4 bases, and 7 bases had no gene match. This CDR3 is CASSLGQGNDEQYF. The CDR3 nucleotides are TGCGCCAGCAGCCTGGGACAGGGTAACGACGAGCAGTACTTC.

This sequence joins TRBV6-4 and TRBJ2-2; D possibly corresponds to TRBD2 (5 bases). CDR3 length: 14 residues. Germline-derived CDR1 and CDR2 are MRHNA and SNTAGT. V lost 5 bases and J lost 4, with 11 bases in between. The CDR3 sequence is CASSSGMGTGELFF. The CDR3 coding sequence is TGTGCCAGCAGTTCGGGGATGGGCACCGGGGAGCTGTTTTTT.

The chain carries TRBV2 and TRBJ2-4; D possibly corresponds to TRBD2 (6 bases). V lost 5 bases, J lost 6 bases, and 14 bases lay in between. The CDR3 has 14 amino acids. The V gene's germline CDR1 is SNHLY and CDR2 FYNNEI. As DNA, the CDR3 is TGTGCCAGCAGTCCAAGAGCCGGGGGAAACATTCAGTACTTC. It yields the protein CASSPRAGGNIQYF. Supplemented by reference TRBV2 and TRBJ2-4, the full variable domain reads EPEVTQTPSHQVTQMGQEVILRCVPISNHLYFYWYRQILGQKVEFLVSFYNNEISEKSEIFDDQFSVERPDGSNFTLKIRSTKLEDSAMYFCASSPRAGGNIQYFGAGTRLSVL.

This clone was found a few times. The genes are TRBV6-1 and TRBJ2-3, with a tentative D call TRBD1 (6 bases). This CDR3 is 16 amino acids long. V shed 2 bases and J shed 8 bases, with 20 bases lying between them. The V gene's germline CDR1 is MNHNS and CDR2 SASEGT. This chain's CDR3 is CASSETGTTGYGTQYF. CDR3 nucleotides: TGTGCCAGCAGTGAAACAGGGACCACCGGGTACGGTACGCAGTATTTT.

The chain recombines TRBV4-1 with TRBJ1-5, with TRBD1 identical over 9 bases. Germline assignment: CDR1 MGHRA and CDR2 YSYEKL. Losses at the gene ends were 5 bases for V and 6 bases for J; bases not matched to a gene: 8. CDR3 size: 15 residues. CDR3 protein: CASSRTGGAGQPQHF. In DNA, the CDR3 is TGCGCCAGCAGCAGAACAGGGGGCGCAGGTCAGCCCCAGCATTTT.

V and J are TRBV5-1 and TRBJ2-7; 10 bases are shared with TRBD2. V shed 4 bases and J 0 bases; nucleotides not matched to a gene: 10. Germline CDR1 SGHRS, CDR2 YFSETQ. The CDR3 consists of 17 residues. This chain's CDR3 is CASSDPSGSFGSYEQYF. CDR3 sequence (DNA): TGCGCCAGCAGCGATCCTAGCGGGAGTTTCGGCTCCTACGAGCAGTACTTC.

The V gene is TRBV7-9, the J gene TRBJ2-7, with 8 bases that match TRBD1. The germline V gene has CDR1 SEHNR and CDR2 FQNEAQ (reference sequence). This CDR3 is 14 amino acids long. Unmatched junction bases numbered 7, after V lost 4 bases and J lost 5 bases. CDR3 bases: TGTGCCAGCAGCTGGGGACAGGCTATAAACGAGCAGTACTTC. It codes for CASSWGQAINEQYF. The full variable domain, its missing parts supplied by reference TRBV7-9 and TRBJ2-7, is DTGVSQNPRHKITKRGQNVTFRCDPISEHNRLYWYRQTLGQGPEFLTYFQNEAQLEKSRLLSDRFSAERPKGSFSTLEIQRTEQGDSAMYLCASSWGQAINEQYFGPGTRLTVT.

The CDR3 DNA reads as TGCGCCAGCAGCTCTCGGACAGGGGGCATGGAGACCCAGTACTTC. Residues: CASSSRTGGMETQYF. The V call is TRBV4-1, the J call TRBJ2-5, with 11 positions matching TRBD1. The CDR3 length is 15 residues. The germline V gene encodes CDR1 MGHRA and CDR2 YSYEKL. The V segment lost 5 bases and the J segment 5 bases; nucleotides outside the gene matches: 7.